The T cell receptor beta chain described here comes from a study of blood T cell repertoires in COVID-19. Background on the study: Sites across the United States, Italy and Spain contributed samples from acute and convalescent COVID-19. Nucleic acid was either cDNA or gDNA, and it came from T cells, B-cell-depleted T cells, or PBMCs.

Original processing notes: Estimated nucleated cell counts came from reference gene primer amplification. TCRdb's table, derived via immunoSEQ multiplex PCR, lists solely in-frame clones and lacks some. D and trimming were read from the DNA, whereas the V and J calls and clone size are those reported in that table. Among just over 150,000 clones, 80% were seen once, and the ten largest hold approximately 0.5%. Germline values: CDR1 LNHDA, CDR2 SQIVND (reference sequence). Deletions cut 6 bases from V and 3 bases from J, with 11 bases between. The CDR3 runs 13 residues. This clonotype originated in a man between 60 and 70 years old with acute or convalescent COVID-19. Sample: peripheral blood. The chain joins TRBV19 to TRBJ1-2; TRBD1 is a possible D gene (5 bases). Here the CDR3 DNA reads TGTGCCAGTAGGAAAAAAGGGGACTATGGCTACACCTTC. This translates into CASRKKGDYGYTF.